One sample yielded the 4 T cell receptor beta chains listed below, sequenced in a study of blood T cell repertoires in COVID-19. Method: immunoSEQ multiplex PCR; TCRdb's copy keeps in-frame clones and lacks some. Counted here are about 100,000 clones, 70% to 90% occurring once; the ten biggest clones make up around a tenth. Sequencing used peripheral blood. Receptors originate from a young woman with acute or convalescent COVID-19.

The chain uses TRBV7-3 and TRBJ1-1, with 9 bases that match TRBD1. With V trimmed by 3 bases and J by 1 base, 0 bases remained unmatched. The CDR3 has 14 residues. Germline CDR1 reads SGHTA; CDR2 reads FQGTGA. CDR3 loop: CASSLDRGNTEAFF. In nucleotides, the CDR3 is TGTGCCAGCAGCTTGGACAGGGGGAACACTGAAGCTTTCTTT.

The chain uses TRBV10-1 and TRBJ2-1, with a possible D match to TRBD1 (5 bases). The CDR3 covers 14 residues. CDR1 and CDR2 (germline): WNHNN, SYGVQD (reference sequence). V lost 5 bases to trimming and J lost 8 bases, with 16 bases between them. The CDR3, as DNA: TGCGCCAGCAGTAAAGGTCAGGGAATCTATGAGCAGTTCTTC. Its protein product is CASSKGQGIYEQFF.

V and J are TRBV29-1 and TRBJ2-3, with 8 bases aligning to TRBD2. The V and J ends lost 4 bases and 5 bases, in that order; junction bases with no gene match: 17. Germline assignment: CDR1 SQVTM and CDR2 ANQGSEA. This CDR3 is 17 amino acids long. DNA for the CDR3: TGCAGCGTTGGGGAACCAAGGTGGCGGGGGGAGATAGATACGCAGTATTTT. Its translation is CSVGEPRWRGEIDTQYF.

CDR3 bases: TGCGCCAGCAGCCAAGTCGCCTGGGGGGAGGAGTTCTTC. As protein: CASSQVAWGEEFF. The V call is TRBV4-1, the J call TRBJ2-1, with D perhaps matching TRBD2 (6 bases). The germline V gene encodes CDR1 MGHRA and CDR2 YSYEKL. Between the trimmed V and J ends, which lost 1 base and 14 bases, there was a span of 15 bases. CDR3 length equals 13 residues.